Following are 31 T cell receptor beta chains from one sample sequenced in a study of blood T cells in healthy people across ages. Primed by a sample-barcoded 5' primer and a J-beta primer mix, a second PCR proceeded for about 6 to 12 cycles. One entry per CDR3 protein, called by TCRdb with MiXCR from the 5' RACE reads. The table shows more than 650,000 distinct CDR3 sequences, with roughly 24% occurring only once. This same sample was also taken into another study, of T cells of mothers and their children.

Input material: blood. Every receptor here comes from a boy aged 5-17 years in good health.

The rearrangement links TRBV6-6 to TRBJ2-5, with D possibly TRBD2 on 5 matching bases. Germline V CDR1 and CDR2: MNHNY, SVGAGI (reference sequence). Trimming shortened V by 10 bases and J by 3 bases, and 15 bases separated the two germline ends. The CDR3 contains 13 residues. The CDR3 spells CAIRALGEETQYF. The DNA for the CDR3 is TGTGCCATCCGGGCTCTCGGGGAAGAGACCCAGTACTTC.

This chain uses TRBV19 with TRBJ2-5; 7 nucleotides agree with TRBD1. The V gene's germline CDR1 is LNHDA and CDR2 SQIVND (reference sequence). The ends lost 6 bases at V and 5 bases at J; junction bases unmatched: 9. The CDR3 length is 14 residues. CDR3 nucleotides: TGTGCCAGTAGGACCGGGACAGAGGCCGAGACCCAGTACTTC. Translating gives CASRTGTEAETQYF.

The V and J genes are TRBV10-3 and TRBJ2-1; either TRBD1 or TRBD2 may fit D (5 bases each). Trimming took 6 bases from V and 7 from J, leaving 16 bases between them. CDR1 is ENHRY and CDR2 is SYGVKD in the germline V gene. The CDR3 totals 14 residues. The CDR3 loop reads CAIRGDGPLNEQFF. CDR3 nucleotides: TGTGCCATCAGGGGGGACGGGCCCTTGAATGAGCAGTTCTTC.

This chain uses TRBV7-3 with TRBJ2-7, with 7 bases lining up with TRBD2. CDR3 size: 14 residues. With 5 bases clipped from V and 5 bases from J, the junction kept 9 bases outside the gene matches. Germline V gene data show CDR1 as SGHTA and CDR2 as FQGTGA. The DNA for the CDR3 is TGTGCCAGCAGCGAGCGGGGTGGGGCGGACGAGCAGTACTTC. The encoded protein is CASSERGGADEQYF.

This clonotype was counted only a few times. The chain combines TRBV12-3 or TRBV12-4 with TRBJ2-3; perhaps TRBD1 as D (6 bases). This CDR3 has 13 amino acids. Trimming took off 5 bases at V and 7 bases at J, with 13 bases between the two ends. The CDR3 spells CASSTQGAHTQYF. CDR3 DNA: TGTGCCAGCAGTACACAGGGTGCGCATACGCAGTATTTT.

The chain recombines TRBV18 with TRBJ2-1; tentatively, D is TRBD1 or TRBD2 (5 bases each). With 3 bases removed from V and 5 bases from J, the gap between germline ends came to 11 bases. CDR1 is KGHSH, CDR2 LQKENI, per germline. The CDR3 consists of 14 residues. The CDR3 loop is CASSPRDGHNEQFF. The CDR3 DNA follows: TGTGCCAGCTCACCCCGGGACGGCCACAATGAGCAGTTCTTC.

This clonotype was observed once. The V and J genes are TRBV7-3 and TRBJ2-1; D is unresolved. Germline V CDR1 and CDR2: SGHTA, FQGTGA. Trimming removed 9 bases from V and 3 bases from J, with 18 bases in between. The CDR3 runs 15 residues. CDR3 loop: CASSLTPRDYNEQFF. The CDR3 DNA sequence: TGTGCCAGTAGTTTGACTCCCAGAGACTACAATGAGCAGTTCTTC.

V is TRBV10-2 and J is TRBJ2-3; a weak D match, TRBD1 (5 bases). Trimming took 0 bases from V and 6 from J, leaving 10 bases between them. This CDR3 has 14 residues. Germline CDR1 WSHSY, CDR2 SAAADI. CDR3 in amino acids: CASSESTGADTQYF. Written as DNA, the CDR3 is TGCGCCAGCAGTGAGTCAACTGGGGCGGATACGCAGTATTTT.

This clonotype was seen only a few times. This chain joins TRBV3-1 and TRBJ2-7; perhaps TRBD2 as D (5 bases). CDR1 is LGHDT and CDR2 is YNNKEL in the germline V gene (reference sequence). Trimming stripped 0 bases from V and 5 bases from J, with 14 bases between. The length of the CDR3 is 15 residues. The CDR3 loop reads CASSQDPGSRDEQYF. Here the CDR3 DNA reads TGTGCCAGCAGCCAAGATCCGGGGAGTAGGGACGAGCAGTACTTC.

This clonotype was observed a few times. V and J are TRBV7-9 and TRBJ1-3; D is unresolved. The V end was cut by 4 bases, the J end by 7 bases, with 8 bases between. Germline assignment: CDR1 SEHNR and CDR2 FQNEAQ (reference sequence). CDR3 size: 12 residues. The CDR3 reads CASSSHRNTIYF. The CDR3 bases are TGTGCCAGCAGCTCCCATAGGAACACCATATATTTT. Complete variable domain (other parts from reference TRBV7-9 and TRBJ1-3): DTGVSQNPRHKITKRGQNVTFRCDPISEHNRLYWYRQTLGQGPEFLTYFQNEAQLEKSRLLSDRFSAERPKGSFSTLEIQRTEQGDSAMYLCASSSHRNTIYFGEGSWLTVV.

This clonotype has just a few counts. This chain connects TRBV28 to TRBJ1-4; no clear D. This CDR3 contains 16 residues. Germline V gene data show CDR1 as MDHEN and CDR2 as SYDVKM. Deletions cut 4 bases from V and 0 bases from J, with 12 bases between. The CDR3 sequence is CASSSPGFATNEKLFF. CDR3 in DNA: TGTGCCAGCAGTTCTCCGGGGTTTGCAACTAATGAAAAACTGTTTTTT.

The chain is built from TRBV10-3 and TRBJ2-3; D remains ambiguous. CDR3 length equals 13 residues. Between the trimmed V and J ends, which lost 2 bases and 2 bases, there was a span of 5 bases. Per germline, CDR1 ENHRY and CDR2 SYGVKD. In DNA, the CDR3 is TGTGCCATCAGTGAGACAACCACAGATACGCAGTATTTT. Translation gives CAISETTTDTQYF.

The chain combines TRBV6-1 with TRBJ1-2; no reliable D call. V was clipped by 4 bases and J by 0 bases, with 12 bases between them. The germline V gene has CDR1 MNHNS and CDR2 SASEGT. CDR3 length equals 15 residues. The CDR3 DNA reads as TGTGCCAGCAGTGCTAGACGCGCCACTAACTATGGCTACACCTTC. Translated, it gives CASSARRATNYGYTF.

This clonotype was picked up a small number of times. The genes are TRBV4-2 and TRBJ2-5, with D possibly being TRBD2 (7 bases). The germline V gene has CDR1 LGHNA and CDR2 YNFKEQ. The CDR3 runs to 17 residues. V dropped 0 bases and J dropped 4 bases, with 18 bases sitting between them. The CDR3 DNA sequence: TGTGCCAGCAGCCAAGAGGTGGGGGGGGCCGTTCGAGAGACCCAGTACTTC. Its translation: CASSQEVGGAVRETQYF.

The rearrangement joins TRBV5-1 to TRBJ2-7, with no clear D. This CDR3 has 12 amino acids. The germline V gene encodes CDR1 SGHRS and CDR2 YFSETQ. V was shortened by 0 bases and J by 5 bases, with 6 bases between the two germline ends. CDR3 protein: CASSLEANEQYF. In DNA, the CDR3 is TGCGCCAGCAGCTTGGAAGCCAACGAGCAGTACTTC.

This chain links TRBV20-1 with TRBJ2-5; D not certain. The germline V gene encodes CDR1 DFQATT and CDR2 SNEGSKA (reference sequence). The CDR3 consists of 12 residues. Trimming cost V 0 bases and J 4 bases, with 6 bases left between them. Written as DNA, the CDR3 is TGCAGTGCTAGAGATCTTCGAGAGACCCAGTACTTC. It encodes CSARDLRETQYF.

This chain uses TRBV5-1 with TRBJ2-3; no definite D call. This CDR3 comprises 14 residues. The germline gives CDR1 SGHRS, CDR2 YFSETQ. V gave up 0 bases and J gave up 5 bases, with 10 bases separating them. The CDR3 sequence: CASSLVVFGDTQYF. The CDR3, as DNA: TGCGCCAGCAGCTTGGTCGTATTCGGAGATACGCAGTATTTT.

This chain joins TRBV6-1 and TRBJ2-5, with D possibly TRBD1 on 5 matching bases. This CDR3 has 14 amino acids. The ends were cut back, 1 base at V and 2 bases at J, with 8 bases in the middle. CDR1 is MNHNS, CDR2 SASEGT, per germline. The CDR3 DNA follows: TGTGCCAGCAGTGAAGGTGGGGCTCAAGAGACCCAGTACTTC. Translating it yields CASSEGGAQETQYF.

The chain employs TRBV29-1 and TRBJ2-5; a weak D match, TRBD1 (6 bases). The J call could be wrong; TRBJ2-1 is a better fit for the DNA end. Per germline, CDR1 SQVTM and CDR2 ANQGSEA. This CDR3 spans 13 amino acids. The CDR3 is CSVRLDSYNEQFF. The CDR3 DNA is TGCAGCGTCCGTTTGGACAGCTACAATGAGCAGTTCTTC.

This clonotype was found a few times. One end of the junction does not line up with germline, which may come from a read error. The chain carries TRBV7-7 and TRBJ1-1; D gene ambiguous. CDR1 is SSHAT and CDR2 is FNYEAQ in the germline V gene (reference sequence). The CDR3 spans 13 residues. For the CDR3, the DNA is TGTGCTAGCAGCGCTACTCTGAACACTGAAGCTTTCTTT. Residues: CASSATLNTEAFF. Complete variable domain (other parts from reference TRBV7-7 and TRBJ1-1): GAGVSQSPRYKVTKRGQDVTLRCDPISSHATLYWYQQALGQGPEFLTYFNYEAQPDKSGLPSDRFSAERPEGSISTLTIQRTEQRDSAMYRCASSATLNTEAFFGQGTRLTVV.

This clonotype was seen more than once but under ten times. The rearrangement links TRBV6-5 to TRBJ1-3; D not certain. The ends were cut back, 5 bases at V and 8 bases at J, with 7 bases in the middle. The CDR3 is 11 amino acids. From germline, CDR1 is MNHEY and CDR2 SVGAGI. CDR3 region: CASSPGYTIYF. CDR3 nucleotide sequence: TGTGCCAGCAGTCCCGGTTACACCATATATTTT.

The chain combines TRBV20-1 with TRBJ2-1, with D perhaps matching TRBD1 (6 bases). The end of the DNA aligns better with TRBJ2-7, so the J call may be wrong. Germline V lookup: CDR1 DFQATT, CDR2 SNEGSKA (reference sequence). The CDR3 loop spans 11 amino acids. The CDR3 DNA follows: TGCAGTGCTGGACAGTACTACGAGCAGTACTTC. Its translation is CSAGQYYEQYF.

This clonotype turned up a few times. The CDR3 DNA sequence: TGTGCCAGCAGCTTAGATTTGAGTGGTACAGAGAGCTCCTACGAGCAGTACTTC. Protein: CASSLDLSGTESSYEQYF. The chain joins TRBV7-9 to TRBJ2-7; D gene unclear. Trimming shortened V by 1 base and J by 0 bases, and 19 bases separated the two germline ends. Germline V gives CDR1 SEHNR, CDR2 FQNEAQ (reference sequence). This CDR3 spans 18 amino acids.

The J gene is TRBJ2-7, the V gene TRBV15, with D possibly being TRBD1 (5 bases). The CDR3 has 17 amino acids. Trimming removed 0 bases at V and 2 bases at J, with 17 bases between. Germline V CDR1 and CDR2: LNHNV, YYDKDF (reference sequence). The CDR3 loop is CATSRDSATDKTYEQYF. In nucleotides, the CDR3 is TGTGCCACCAGCAGAGATTCCGCGACAGATAAAACCTACGAGCAGTACTTC.

This clonotype was counted at least ten times. The chain has TRBV20-1 and TRBJ2-1; maybe TRBD2 (7 bases). CDR3 size: 16 residues. Germline V lookup: CDR1 DFQATT, CDR2 SNEGSKA (reference sequence). V was cut by 1 base and J by 0 bases, with 13 bases left in between. The CDR3 sequence: CSARVRGAGSYNEQFF. CDR3 DNA: TGCAGTGCTAGAGTTCGGGGGGCGGGCTCCTACAATGAGCAGTTCTTC.

The CDR3 reads CASSFERRGAFF. Here the CDR3 DNA reads TGTGCCAGCAGTTTCGAGAGGAGAGGAGCTTTCTTT. The chain uses TRBV12-3 or TRBV12-4 and TRBJ1-1; D gene unclear. The V end lost 3 bases, the J end lost 10 bases, and 12 bases lay between the germline ends. CDR3 size: 12 residues.

This clonotype was detected a few times. The V call is TRBV29-1, the J call TRBJ2-5; D may correspond to TRBD1 or TRBD2 (5 bases each). From germline, CDR1 is SQVTM and CDR2 ANQGSEA. The V end was cut by 7 bases, the J end by 7 bases, with 22 bases between. This CDR3 region has 14 residues. The CDR3 nucleotides are TGCAGCGCAACTCTAAGGGTTCAGAGGGGGACCCAGTACTTC. Protein sequence: CSATLRVQRGTQYF.

Here the CDR3 reads CASSQGRGQPYEQYF. In DNA, the CDR3 is TGTGCCAGCAGCCAAGGTCGGGGCCAACCCTACGAGCAGTACTTC. The genes are TRBV3-1 and TRBJ2-7; D possibly matches TRBD1 or TRBD2 (5 bases each). The CDR3 length is 15 residues. CDR1 is LGHDT and CDR2 is YNNKEL in the germline V gene (reference sequence). V was clipped by 1 base and J by 2 bases, with 12 bases between them.

The genes are TRBV25-1 and TRBJ2-7; no firm D call. The J call is uncertain, as TRBJ2-1 better fits the DNA end. The CDR3 is 14 residues long. Germline lookup yields CDR1 MGHDK and CDR2 SYGVNS. CDR3 in amino acids: CASSEGETYNEQFF. CDR3 sequence (DNA): TGTGCCAGCAGTGAAGGTGAAACCTACAATGAGCAGTTCTTC.

This clonotype was detected ten times or more. The chain recombines TRBV7-9 with TRBJ2-7; D not resolved. This CDR3 has 13 residues. Germline V gene sequence: CDR1 SEHNR, CDR2 FQNEAQ (reference sequence). V was shortened by 6 bases and J by 1 base, with 10 bases between the two germline ends. For the CDR3, the DNA is TGTGCCAGCAGTCCTAGTGGGTCCTACGAGCAGTACTTC. Encoded protein: CASSPSGSYEQYF.

This clonotype occurred many times. The rearrangement uses TRBV2 and TRBJ2-4, with 10 nucleotides matching TRBD1. The trim removed 6 bases at V and 9 bases at J, leaving 5 bases unmatched. The CDR3 contains 13 residues. Germline values: CDR1 SNHLY, CDR2 FYNNEI. For the CDR3, the DNA is TGTGCCAGCAGCGACAGGGGGCTGGGCATTCAGTACTTC. It encodes CASSDRGLGIQYF. Based on the CDR3 plus reference TRBV2 and TRBJ2-4, the full variable domain is EPEVTQTPSHQVTQMGQEVILRCVPISNHLYFYWYRQILGQKVEFLVSFYNNEISEKSEIFDDQFSVERPDGSNFTLKIRSTKLEDSAMYFCASSDRGLGIQYFGAGTRLSVL.